This TCR beta chain was retrieved from a study of monozygotic twins with inflammatory bowel disease. The CDR3 covers 16 residues. Germline assignment: CDR1 SGHTA and CDR2 FQGTGA. Each CDR3 protein gets one entry in TCRdb, which reprocessed the 5' RACE reads and gives no DNA. This repertoire includes approximately 390,000 distinct CDR3 sequences. The source material was blood. The genes are TRBV7-3 and TRBJ2-2; TCRdb outputs TRBD2, but without DNA this stays unchecked. The clonotype originates from a human donor with ulcerative colitis or Crohn's disease, or a healthy co-twin of an affected twin (not recorded which). The CDR3 region is CASSFSSGRGPGELFF.